A single sample gave rise to the 20 T cell receptor beta chains below, sequenced in a study of T cells after yellow fever vaccination. MiXCR, applied by TCRdb to the 5' RACE reads, yields one record per CDR3 protein. The sample has 300,000 to 350,000 distinct CDR3 sequences, around 4.5% seen once. This specimen was PBMCs, taken 15 days after the yellow fever booster vaccination. The receptors derive from a man younger than 35 who received the YFV17D yellow fever vaccine.

This clonotype was seen repeatedly, ten times or more. The rearrangement joins TRBV4-1 to TRBJ2-1, with a possible D match to TRBD2 (6 bases). Germline CDR1 is MGHRA and CDR2 is YSYEKL. The CDR3 is made up of 14 amino acids. Trimming cost V 5 bases and J 6 bases, with 14 bases left between them. CDR3 sequence: CASSSSGRPNEQFF. The CDR3 DNA sequence: TGCGCCAGCAGCAGCTCTGGGAGGCCCAATGAGCAGTTCTTC.

This clonotype was counted ten times or more. The chain has TRBV6-2 or TRBV6-3 and TRBJ1-1; D is uncertain. The CDR3 extends over 11 amino acids. CDR1 and CDR2 (germline): MNHEY, SVGEGT. With 4 bases removed from V and 1 base from J, the gap between germline ends came to 1 base. The CDR3 sequence: CASSWNTEAFF. CDR3 coding DNA: TGTGCCAGCAGTTGGAACACTGAAGCTTTCTTT.

This clonotype was detected only a few times. V is TRBV12-3 or TRBV12-4 and J is TRBJ1-1; maybe TRBD1 (6 bases). The CDR3 has 14 residues. Trimming took off 6 bases at V and 6 bases at J, with 17 bases between the two ends. DNA of the CDR3: TGTGCCAGCAGCCAGGATACAGGGTGGGCTGAAGCTTTCTTT. Protein product: CASSQDTGWAEAFF.

This clonotype has just a few counts. This chain joins TRBV4-3 and TRBJ2-5; perhaps TRBD2 as D (7 bases). From germline, CDR1 is LGHNA and CDR2 YSLEER. V gave up 0 bases and J gave up 7 bases, with 15 bases separating them. This CDR3 contains 15 residues. The CDR3, as DNA: TGCGCCAGCAGCCAAGATGGGACTAAGGGGGTGACCCAGTACTTC. This gives the protein CASSQDGTKGVTQYF.

This clonotype was observed a few times. This rearrangement joins TRBV25-1 to TRBJ2-5, with 8 bases matching TRBD2. The junction had 6 bases not matched to a gene; V was cut back by 6 bases and J by 3 bases. The CDR3 is made up of 14 amino acids. Per the germline V gene, CDR1 is MGHDK and CDR2 is SYGVNS. CDR3 bases: TGTGCCAGCAGAGCCCGGGGGGGGGAAGAGACCCAGTACTTC. It is translated as CASRARGGEETQYF. Filled out from reference TRBV25-1 and TRBJ2-5, the complete variable domain reads EADIYQTPRYLVIGTGKKITLECSQTMGHDKMYWYQQDPGMELHLIHYSYGVNSTEKGDLSSESTVSRIRTEHFPLTLESARPSHTSQYLCASRARGGEETQYFGPGTRLLVL.

This clonotype was counted many times. The chain recombines TRBV5-1 with TRBJ2-6; D is uncertain. The length of the CDR3 is 14 residues. V was trimmed by 2 bases and J by 4 bases, leaving 7 bases between them. Per the germline V gene, CDR1 is SGHRS and CDR2 is YFSETQ. CDR3 in amino acids: CASSFMTGANVLTF. The DNA for the CDR3 is TGCGCCAGCAGCTTCATGACCGGGGCCAACGTCCTGACTTTC.

This clonotype was observed a handful of times. This rearrangement joins TRBV4-1 to TRBJ2-1; possible D gene TRBD1, 5 bases. Trimming stripped 4 bases from V and 8 bases from J, with 15 bases between. The CDR3 has 14 amino acids. CDR1 is MGHRA, CDR2 YSYEKL, per germline. The CDR3 DNA reads as TGCGCCAGCAGCCGCGAAGGGGAAAGCGATGAGCAGTTCTTC. This encodes CASSREGESDEQFF.

This clonotype came up a few times. The rearrangement uses TRBV7-2 and TRBJ1-5; 9 bases are shared with TRBD1. The CDR3 consists of 15 residues. Germline V lookup: CDR1 SGHTA, CDR2 FQGNSA. Losses at the gene ends were 2 bases for V and 2 bases for J; bases not matched to a gene: 1. CDR3 DNA: TGTGCCAGCAGCTTACGGACAGGGGGCAATCAGCCCCAGCATTTT. It yields the protein CASSLRTGGNQPQHF.

This clonotype was observed a handful of times. The chain couples TRBV5-1 to TRBJ2-3; D may be TRBD1 or TRBD2 (5 bases each). V was clipped by 4 bases and J by 0 bases, with 15 bases between them. The germline CDR1 and CDR2 sequences are SGHRS and YFSETQ. The CDR3 sequence is 16 residues long. CDR3 DNA: TGCGCCAGCAGCCAAGGGTTTGGGGGTAGCACAGATACGCAGTATTTT. Translated, it gives CASSQGFGGSTDTQYF.

This clonotype was counted ten times or more. The chain employs TRBV2 and TRBJ1-6; 9 bases are a match to TRBD1. Trimming at V came to 6 bases and at J to 10 bases, leaving 10 bases not matched to a gene. The germline gives CDR1 SNHLY, CDR2 FYNNEI. This CDR3 is 15 amino acids long. The CDR3 protein is CASRKDRGWGSPLHF. As DNA, the CDR3 is TGTGCCAGCAGGAAAGACAGGGGGTGGGGATCACCCCTCCACTTT.

This clonotype turned up a few times. The rearrangement joins TRBV12-2 to TRBJ2-1. TRBV12-2 is a pseudogene. This CDR3 is built from 15 residues. CDR3 region: CASRLENTFYNEQFF. In DNA form, the CDR3 reads TGTGCAAGTCGCTTAGAGAACACCTTTTACAATGAGCAGTTCTTC.

This clonotype was observed many times. The chain couples TRBV5-1 to TRBJ2-4; D ambiguous. Looked up from germline, CDR1 is SGHRS and CDR2 is YFSETQ. V gave up 4 bases and J gave up 8 bases, with 16 bases separating them. The CDR3 has 14 amino acids. The CDR3 is CASSADSYGDIQYF. Written as DNA, the CDR3 is TGCGCCAGCAGCGCCGACTCGTATGGGGACATTCAGTACTTC.

This clonotype appeared many times. The chain recombines TRBV21-1 with TRBJ2-1. TRBV21-1 corresponds to a pseudogene. CDR3 size: 11 residues. This CDR3 is CASSPRPEQFF. In nucleotides, the CDR3 is TGTGCCAGCAGCCCGCGTCCTGAGCAGTTCTTC.

Many counts were recorded for this clonotype. This chain links TRBV9 with TRBJ1-2; D ambiguous. Germline V lookup: CDR1 SGDLS, CDR2 YYNGEE. The CDR3 sequence is 13 residues long. The germline V and J ends were trimmed by 1 base and 2 bases, with 6 bases remaining between them. Here the CDR3 reads CASSVNSNYGYTF. CDR3 DNA: TGTGCCAGCAGCGTAAACAGCAACTATGGCTACACCTTC.

The sample holds a few counts of this clonotype. V usage is TRBV20-1 and J usage is TRBJ1-4; D is uncertain. The germline V gene encodes CDR1 DFQATT and CDR2 SNEGSKA (reference sequence). V lost 6 bases, J lost 5 bases, and 16 bases lay in between. This CDR3 has 14 amino acids. CDR3 amino acids: CSARVGNDNEKLFF. The CDR3 nucleotides are TGCAGTGCAAGGGTGGGGAACGACAATGAAAAACTGTTTTTT.

V usage is TRBV20-1 and J usage is TRBJ1-1; D ambiguous. Trimming cost V 6 bases and J 5 bases, with 16 bases left between them. This CDR3 has 13 amino acids. Germline assignment: CDR1 DFQATT and CDR2 SNEGSKA (reference sequence). Here the CDR3 reads CSASGLHGTEAFF. CDR3 nucleotide sequence: TGCAGTGCCAGCGGGCTGCATGGGACTGAAGCTTTCTTT.

This clonotype was counted only a few times. The chain carries TRBV3-1 and TRBJ1-2; D might be TRBD1 (5 bases). Trimming cost V 4 bases and J 6 bases, with 21 bases left between them. CDR1 is LGHDT, CDR2 YNNKEL, per germline (reference sequence). CDR3 length: 16 amino acids. DNA of the CDR3: TGTGCCAGCAGCCTTTCCACCTTAGGGACTTCTGATGGCTACACCTTC. Translation: CASSLSTLGTSDGYTF. The full variable domain, its missing parts supplied by reference TRBV3-1 and TRBJ1-2, is DTAVSQTPKYLVTQMGNDKSIKCEQNLGHDTMYWYKQDSKKFLKIMFSYNNKELIINETVPNRFSPKSPDKAHLNLHINSLELGDSAVYFCASSLSTLGTSDGYTFGSGTRLTVV.

The genes are TRBV10-3 and TRBJ2-3; D is unresolved. CDR1 ENHRY and CDR2 SYGVKD come from the germline V gene. V lost 2 bases and J 5 bases, leaving 8 bases between the germline ends. The CDR3 runs to 13 residues. The CDR3 sequence is CAISETHIDTQYF. The CDR3 DNA reads as TGTGCCATCAGTGAGACGCACATAGATACGCAGTATTTT.

This clonotype was detected ten times or more. The gene calls are TRBV7-2 and TRBJ1-2, with 7 positions matching TRBD1. CDR1 and CDR2 from the germline V gene are SGHTA and FQGNSA. This CDR3 has 12 amino acids. V dropped 5 bases and J dropped 7; count of bases not matched to a gene: 4. This chain's CDR3 is CASSPDRVGYTF. CDR3 DNA sequence: TGTGCCAGCAGCCCAGACAGGGTTGGCTACACCTTC.

This clonotype has ten or more counts. This chain connects TRBV20-1 to TRBJ2-5; a possible D gene is TRBD2 (6 bases). V shed 5 bases and J shed 4 bases, with 17 bases lying between them. The CDR3 is 14 amino acids. Germline lookup yields CDR1 DFQATT and CDR2 SNEGSKA (reference sequence). The CDR3 region is CSAAPGAPGETQYF. The CDR3 DNA reads as TGCAGTGCTGCCCCGGGAGCCCCAGGAGAGACCCAGTACTTC.